These T cell receptor beta chains were read from a single sample in a study of T-cell reconstitution after alpha-beta-depleted transplantation in children. TCRdb reanalysed the PCR reads using MiXCR and keeps one entry per CDR3 protein. The data hold over 150,000 distinct CDR3 sequences, with around 10% observed a single time. Sequencing used PBMCs, obtained before TCRalphabeta/CD19-depleted stem cell transplant. The receptors shown here come from a boy aged 2-15 years with acute myeloid leukemia, due to receive a stem cell transplant. The CDR3 runs from the conserved cysteine through the conserved F or W. Each record gives: D gene, J gene, V gene, clone size, CDR3 DNA, CDR3 protein. D genes are given only for firm matches. Only part of the rows carry a size: once, few, many, or a class if the clone is expanded.

NA	TRBJ1-2	TRBV9	many	TGTGCCAGCAGCGTAGCCCCTCTAGACCCGACAAATGGCTACACCTTC	CASSVAPLDPTNGYTF
TRBD2	TRBJ2-3	TRBV20-1	many	TGCAGTGCTGGGGGACTAGCGGGAGGGCCTGTTACGCAGTATTTT	CSAGGLAGGPVTQYF
NA	TRBJ1-6	TRBV20-1	many	TGCAGTGCTAGAACGTTTATGGCCGAAGATAATTCACCCCTCCACTTT	CSARTFMAEDNSPLHF
TRBD2	TRBJ2-1	TRBV4-1	many	TGCGCCAGCAGCCATCCGACTAGCGGGGGGTACAATGAGCAGTTCTTC	CASSHPTSGGYNEQFF
NA	TRBJ1-1	TRBV2	NA	TGTGCCAGCAGATTGGGCGATTGGGACACTGAAGCTTTCTTT	CASRLGDWDTEAFF
NA	TRBJ2-2	TRBV12-3/TRBV12-4	many	TGTGCCAGCAGTCGCTTGGCAGCCTGGTCCGGGGAGCTGTTTTTT	CASSRLAAWSGELFF
TRBD2	TRBJ2-1	TRBV29-1	many	TGCAGCTTCTCGGGTGAGGGACTAGAGGAACACTCCTACAATGAGCAGTTCTTC	CSFSGEGLEEHSYNEQFF
NA	TRBJ2-3	TRBV28	many	TGTGCCAGCAGTTTACCTAGCGCCGGCACAGATACGCAGTATTTT	CASSLPSAGTDTQYF
TRBD2	TRBJ2-1	TRBV6-5	many	TGTGCCAGCAGTTACTCGATTGGACTAGCGGGAGCCGATGAGCAGTTCTTC	CASSYSIGLAGADEQFF
NA	TRBJ1-1	TRBV29-1	many	TGCAGCGTTGAAAAAAGTACTGAAGCTTTCTTT	CSVEKSTEAFF
NA	TRBJ1-4	TRBV15	many	TGTGCCACCAGCAGCTCACGTTGGAGTGAAAAACTGTTTTTT	CATSSSRWSEKLFF
TRBD2	TRBJ2-5	TRBV4-1	many	TGCGCCAGCAGCCAACTCCCGGGACTACAAGAGACCCAGTACTTC	CASSQLPGLQETQYF
NA	TRBJ2-4	TRBV20-1	many	TGCAGTGCCTCCCGGGGAGGTGGGGCCAAAAACATTCAGTACTTC	CSASRGGGAKNIQYF
NA	TRBJ2-1	TRBV29-1	many	TGCAGCGTCCGGGCCCAAAATTGGGGCAATGAGCAGTTCTTC	CSVRAQNWGNEQFF
NA	TRBJ2-2	TRBV12-3/TRBV12-4	many	TGTGCCAGCAAATTGGAGGGCACCGGGGAGCTGTTTTTT	CASKLEGTGELFF
NA	TRBJ2-5	TRBV4-2	many	TGTGCCAGCAGCCCAACCGTGGCGGCCCAAGAGACCCAGTACTTC	CASSPTVAAQETQYF
TRBD1	TRBJ2-1	TRBV11-2	NA	TGTGCCAGCAGCTTAGTCGGACAGGGGGCGTACAATGAGCAGTTCTTC	CASSLVGQGAYNEQFF
NA	TRBJ2-4	TRBV25-1	many	TGTGCCAGCAGACCGACAGGAGAGCTAGCCAAAAACATTCAGTACTTC	CASRPTGELAKNIQYF
NA	TRBJ2-6	TRBV10-3	many	TGTGCCATCCTGCCTGATGGGGCCAACGTCCTGACTTTC	CAILPDGANVLTF
NA	TRBJ2-2	TRBV4-1	many	TGCGCCAGCAGCCAAGCGGGGGACACCGGGGAGCTGTTTTTT	CASSQAGDTGELFF
TRBD2	TRBJ2-1	TRBV20-1	many	TGCAGTGCTAGAGACTCGGGGGGATTACCCAATGAGCAGTTCTTC	CSARDSGGLPNEQFF
NA	TRBJ2-7	TRBV28	many	TGTGCCAGCAGTTTAGGGGGGATCCTCGAGCAGTACTTC	CASSLGGILEQYF
NA	TRBJ1-1	TRBV11-2	many	TGTGCCAGCAGCTTAGTTGGACAGAGGACTGAAGCTTTCTTT	CASSLVGQRTEAFF
NA	TRBJ1-3	TRBV4-2	many	TGTGCCAGCAGCCAAGTGGGGAGGTCCGGAAACACCATATATTTT	CASSQVGRSGNTIYF
TRBD2	TRBJ2-5	TRBV11-1	many	TGTGCCAGCGCCCCCGGGGGGGAAGAGACCCAGTACTTC	CASAPGGEETQYF
NA	TRBJ2-5	TRBV30	many	TGTGCCTGGAGTGTGGGCACCCGGACCCAGTACTTC	CAWSVGTRTQYF
TRBD1	TRBJ1-1	TRBV15	many	TGTGCCACCAGCAGACCGGGACAGGGGGTATTTGAAGCTTTCTTT	CATSRPGQGVFEAFF
TRBD2	TRBJ2-3	TRBV20-1	many	TGCAGTGCTAGAGATCCGGGGGCTAGCGGGCGGGCAGAAGATACGCAGTATTTT	CSARDPGASGRAEDTQYF
NA	TRBJ1-1	TRBV28	many	TGTGCCAGCAGTTTATCTAAAGGGGGTGCTTTCTTT	CASSLSKGGAFF
NA	TRBJ2-3	TRBV4-1	many	TGCGCCAGCAGCCAAGTCCAAGTTGCAGCGGCGACAGATACGCAGTATTTT	CASSQVQVAAATDTQYF
NA	TRBJ2-2	TRBV7-2	many	TGTGCCAGCAGCTTAGGCAGGGGAAATCTGGGTACCGGGGAGCTGTTTTTT	CASSLGRGNLGTGELFF
NA	TRBJ2-1	TRBV7-8	many	TGTGCCAGCAGCCGGGGTTTGTGGGTCGACAATGAGCAGTTCTTC	CASSRGLWVDNEQFF
NA	TRBJ2-1	TRBV7-8	NA	TGTGCCAGCAGCTTCAACTCCCTTAGCTCCTACAATGAGCAGTTCTTC	CASSFNSLSSYNEQFF
NA	TRBJ2-2	TRBV11-2	many	TGTGCCAGCAGCCGGACAGTAGCCGGGGAGCTGTTTTTT	CASSRTVAGELFF
NA	TRBJ2-3	TRBV20-1	many	TGCAGTGCTTCTTCGCGACTGCTCCATAGCACAGATACGCAGTATTTT	CSASSRLLHSTDTQYF
NA	TRBJ1-1	TRBV5-1	many	TGCGCCAGCAGCTTGAGGTTCGTGAACACTGAAGCTTTCTTT	CASSLRFVNTEAFF
NA	TRBJ1-4	TRBV19	many	TGTGCCAGTAAAGGGTTTACTAATGAAAAACTGTTTTTT	CASKGFTNEKLFF
NA	TRBJ1-1	TRBV27	many	TGTGCCAGCAGGGAGGGGACTGAAGCTTTCTTT	CASREGTEAFF
TRBD1	TRBJ1-5	TRBV9	many	TGTGCCAGCAGCGTGGCGGGACAGGGAAGCAATCAGCCCCAGCATTTT	CASSVAGQGSNQPQHF
NA	TRBJ1-1	TRBV6-5	NA	TGTGCCAGCAGTTACAGGGCAAATGGCGGCACTGAAGCTTTCTTT	CASSYRANGGTEAFF
TRBD2	TRBJ2-3	TRBV29-1	many	TGCAGCGCAGCCTTACTAGCGGAGGTCGATACGCAGTATTTT	CSAALLAEVDTQYF
TRBD2	TRBJ2-2	TRBV7-3	many	TGTGCCAGCTCGGCGGGGGGGAACACCGGGGAGCTGTTTTTT	CASSAGGNTGELFF
TRBD2	TRBJ2-5	TRBV15	many	TGTGCCACCAGCATAGGACTAGCGGCTCAAGAGACCCAGTACTTC	CATSIGLAAQETQYF
NA	TRBJ2-1	TRBV11-2	many	TGTGCCAGCAGCCCGGACGGCTACAATGAGCAGTTCTTC	CASSPDGYNEQFF
NA	TRBJ1-5	TRBV20-1	many	TGCAGTGCTTGCAGGGTTAATCAGCCCCAGCATTTT	CSACRVNQPQHF
TRBD1	TRBJ2-2	TRBV3-1	many	TGTGCCAGCGGGACAGGGAACACCGGGGAGCTGTTTTTT	CASGTGNTGELFF
TRBD2	TRBJ2-1	TRBV20-1	many	TGCAGTGCCCCCCTGGCGGGAGCTGTAAATGAGCAGTTCTTC	CSAPLAGAVNEQFF
TRBD1	TRBJ2-3	TRBV10-3	many	TGTGCCATGGGACAGAACACAGATACGCAGTATTTT	CAMGQNTDTQYF
NA	TRBJ1-1	TRBV7-2	many	TGTGCCAGCAGCCGTCCCGGGGGGGACACTGAAGCTTTCTTT	CASSRPGGDTEAFF
NA	TRBJ2-1	TRBV10-3	many	TGTGCCATCAGTGAATTAATGGGGACTGAGCAGTTCTTC	CAISELMGTEQFF
NA	TRBJ2-1	TRBV28	NA	TGTGCCAGCAGTTCGTTTGAGGGCTCGGACTACAATGAGCAGTTCTTC	CASSSFEGSDYNEQFF
NA	TRBJ2-7	TRBV4-1	many	TGCGCCAGCGGACCCCGGAGCTCCTACGAGCAGTACTTC	CASGPRSSYEQYF
TRBD1	TRBJ2-5	TRBV5-6	many	TGTGCCAGCAGACCGACAGGGCAAGAGACCCAGTACTTC	CASRPTGQETQYF